Below, 18 T cell receptor beta chains from the same sample are listed, as sequenced in a study of radiotherapy plus CTLA-4 blockade in lung cancer. The assay was immunoSEQ multiplex PCR, and TCRdb's table has in-frame clones only and misses some. There are around 41,000 clones in the sample; 60% to 70% occur only once, and 20% to 30% lies in the top ten. Sequenced material: peripheral blood, taken from a patient treated with radiotherapy plus ipilimumab. These receptors all come from a human donor with non-small cell lung cancer who had a partial response to radiotherapy plus ipilimumab.

This clone was seen more than once but under ten times. The CDR3 DNA reads TGTGCCAGCAGCGTAGCCTGGACAGCCGCCCCAGATACGCAGTATTTT. This translates into CASSVAWTAAPDTQYF. This chain uses TRBV9 with TRBJ2-3, with a possible D match to TRBD1 (6 bases). The CDR3 is made up of 16 amino acids. Between the trimmed V and J ends, which lost 0 bases and 4 bases, there was a span of 15 bases. Germline CDR1 SGDLS, CDR2 YYNGEE.

CDR3 residues: CASSNRKQGWMRAFF. CDR3 nucleotide sequence: TGTGCCAGCAGCAACAGGAAACAGGGGTGGATGCGAGCTTTCTTT. V gene TRBV28 combines with J gene TRBJ1-1; TRBD1 matches 7 bases. V shed 6 bases, J shed 10 bases, and the junction held 17 bases outside the gene matches. CDR1 is MDHEN, CDR2 SYDVKM, per germline. The CDR3 sequence is 15 residues long.

The chain has TRBV5-8 and TRBJ2-6, with TRBD1 as a possible D gene (5 bases). Deletions cut 0 bases from V and 0 bases from J, with 7 bases between. Germline V lookup: CDR1 SGHTS, CDR2 YDEGEE. This CDR3 region has 16 residues. The CDR3 protein is CASSLGQFSGANVLTF. The CDR3 DNA is TGTGCCAGCAGCTTGGGACAGTTCTCTGGGGCCAACGTCCTGACTTTC.

This clone was found once. V is TRBV2 and J is TRBJ2-7; D gene ambiguous. V lost 6 bases, J lost 6 bases, and 12 bases lay in between. Per germline, CDR1 SNHLY and CDR2 FYNNEI. There are 12 residues in the CDR3. CDR3 loop: CASREYSTEQYF. The CDR3 coding sequence is TGTGCCAGCAGAGAGTATAGTACCGAGCAGTACTTC.

The chain combines TRBV7-9 with TRBJ1-1, with D hard to call. CDR3 length: 12 residues. The germline V gene has CDR1 SEHNR and CDR2 FQNEAQ (reference sequence). V was cut by 1 base and J by 10 bases, with 10 bases left in between. The CDR3 here is CASSLGRVGAFF. DNA for the CDR3: TGTGCCAGCAGCTTAGGGAGGGTGGGAGCTTTCTTT.

This chain links TRBV6-1 with TRBJ1-3; D might be TRBD1 (6 bases). The length of the CDR3 is 14 residues. Germline V lookup: CDR1 MNHNS, CDR2 SASEGT. Trimming cost V 6 bases and J 1 base, with 10 bases left between them. The CDR3 coding sequence is TGTGCCAGCAGCAGGACAGCATCTGGAAACACCATATATTTT. Protein sequence: CASSRTASGNTIYF.

This chain's CDR3 is CASSPELAGNTDTQYF. The CDR3 region has the DNA TGCGCCAGCAGCCCTGAACTAGCGGGAAACACAGATACGCAGTATTTT. The rearrangement uses TRBV5-1 and TRBJ2-3, with 10 nucleotides matching TRBD2. The V gene's germline CDR1 is SGHRS and CDR2 YFSETQ. V lost 4 bases and J lost 2; bases outside the gene matches: 7. This CDR3 is 16 amino acids long.

This chain joins TRBV30 and TRBJ1-4, with a weak D call TRBD1 (6 bases). With 3 bases removed from V and 3 bases from J, the gap between germline ends came to 20 bases. Germline V gives CDR1 GTSNPN, CDR2 SVGIG (reference sequence). The CDR3 is made up of 17 amino acids. The CDR3 DNA follows: TGTGCCTGGAGACCCACAGGGTTTTTTGGCTCTAATGAAAAACTGTTTTTT. Translation: CAWRPTGFFGSNEKLFF.

The V call is TRBV6-5, the J call TRBJ2-7; weak D call: TRBD2 (7 bases). CDR1 and CDR2 (germline): MNHEY, SVGAGI. The CDR3 length is 14 residues. Trimming removed 7 bases from V and 0 bases from J, with 13 bases in between. CDR3 region: CASKRGGRSYEQYF. CDR3 nucleotides: TGTGCCAGCAAAAGGGGGGGGCGCTCCTACGAGCAGTACTTC.

The chain links TRBV7-6 to TRBJ2-7; 9 bases are shared with TRBD2. The CDR3 contains 14 residues. Germline CDR1 reads SGHVS; CDR2 reads FNYEAQ. Losses at the gene ends were 5 bases for V and 5 bases for J; bases not matched to a gene: 7. The CDR3 here is CASSPGVAGDEQYF. CDR3 nucleotide sequence: TGTGCCAGCAGCCCCGGGGTAGCGGGGGACGAGCAGTACTTC.

The chain uses TRBV29-1 and TRBJ1-2; 9 bases line up with TRBD1. The CDR3 covers 12 residues. CDR1 is SQVTM, CDR2 ANQGSEA, per germline. V was pared by 6 bases and J by 6 bases, with 5 bases of the junction left unmatched. The CDR3: CSVWTGEDGYTF. The CDR3 bases are TGCAGCGTGTGGACAGGGGAGGATGGCTACACCTTC.

A few counts support this clone. The V gene is TRBV7-3, the J gene TRBJ1-2; 9 positions match TRBD1. After removal of 0 bases from V and 5 bases from J, the junction contained 1 base not matched to a gene. The germline V gene has CDR1 SGHTA and CDR2 FQGTGA. The CDR3 contains 14 residues. For the CDR3, the DNA is TGTGCCAGCAGCTTAACGGGGACAGGGTATGGCTACACCTTC. Protein: CASSLTGTGYGYTF. Filled out from reference TRBV7-3 and TRBJ1-2, the complete variable domain reads GAGVSQTPSNKVTEKGKYVELRCDPISGHTALYWYRQSLGQGPEFLIYFQGTGAADDSGLPNDRFFAVRPEGSVSTLKIQRTERGDSAVYLCASSLTGTGYGYTFGSGTRLTVV.

The chain employs TRBV7-9 and TRBJ2-1, with D perhaps TRBD2 (6 bases). Trimming removed 6 bases at V and 2 bases at J, with 8 bases between. Germline CDR1 SEHNR, CDR2 FQNEAQ (reference sequence). The CDR3 is made up of 13 amino acids. Here the CDR3 DNA reads TGTGCCAGCAGTGGGGGGACCTACAATGAGCAGTTCTTC. This codes for CASSGGTYNEQFF.

This chain uses TRBV9 with TRBJ1-3; D is unclear. The CDR3 sequence is 15 residues long. The ends were cut back, 0 bases at V and 0 bases at J, with 7 bases in the middle. Germline V gives CDR1 SGDLS, CDR2 YYNGEE. CDR3 residues: CASSVDSNSGNTIYF. The CDR3 DNA follows: TGTGCCAGCAGCGTAGACAGCAACTCTGGAAACACCATATATTTT.

About this clone itself: At one end, the junction sequence differs from germline, possibly due to a read error. This chain links TRBV11-2 with TRBJ1-2; 7 nucleotides line up with TRBD1. CDR1 and CDR2 (germline): SGHAT, FQNNGV. The CDR3 consists of 15 residues. The CDR3 spells CASSSPGTAVYGYTF. DNA of the CDR3: TGTGCCAGCAGCTCCCCCGGGACAGCTGTTTATGGTTACACCTTC.

The V and J genes are TRBV6-1 and TRBJ1-1; D remains ambiguous. CDR1 is MNHNS, CDR2 SASEGT, per germline. Trimming left V 2 bases short and J 0 bases short, with 13 bases between. This CDR3 comprises 16 residues. The CDR3 sequence: CASSESGSPLNTEAFF. CDR3 sequence (DNA): TGTGCCAGCAGTGAATCGGGATCCCCCCTGAACACTGAAGCTTTCTTT.

The rearrangement uses TRBV18 and TRBJ2-5; 13 bases agree with TRBD2. The CDR3 has 19 residues. J gave up 1 base and V 2 bases, and 10 bases lay outside the gene matches. Germline loops: CDR1 KGHSH, CDR2 LQKENI. CDR3 amino acids: CASSPRTSGGLQVQETQYF. The CDR3 region has the DNA TGTGCCAGCTCACCAAGGACTAGCGGGGGTCTCCAGGTCCAAGAGACCCAGTACTTC.

The chain recombines TRBV6-1 with TRBJ1-1, with D possibly TRBD1 on 5 matching bases. Per the germline V gene, CDR1 is MNHNS and CDR2 is SASEGT. V was shortened by 10 bases and J by 0 bases, with 18 bases between the two germline ends. This CDR3 comprises 15 residues. DNA of the CDR3: TGTGCCATCAGCGGCTGGGGGGGGTTGAACACTGAAGCTTTCTTT. This encodes CAISGWGGLNTEAFF.